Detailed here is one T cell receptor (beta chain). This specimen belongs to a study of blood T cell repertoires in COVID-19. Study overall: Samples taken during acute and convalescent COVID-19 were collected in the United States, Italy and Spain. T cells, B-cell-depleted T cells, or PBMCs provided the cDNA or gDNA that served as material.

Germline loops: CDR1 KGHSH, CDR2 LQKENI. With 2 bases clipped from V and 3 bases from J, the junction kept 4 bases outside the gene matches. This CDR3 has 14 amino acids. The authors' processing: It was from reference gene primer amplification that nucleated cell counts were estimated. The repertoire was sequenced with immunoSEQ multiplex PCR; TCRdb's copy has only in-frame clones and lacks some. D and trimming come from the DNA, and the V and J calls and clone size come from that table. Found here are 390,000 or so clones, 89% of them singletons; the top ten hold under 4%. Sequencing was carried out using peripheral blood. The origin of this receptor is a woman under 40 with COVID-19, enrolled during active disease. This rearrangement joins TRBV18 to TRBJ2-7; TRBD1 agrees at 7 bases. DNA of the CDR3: TGTGCCAGCTCACCATCAGGGGGTATCTACGAGCAGTACGTC. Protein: CASSPSGGIYEQYV.